This TCR beta chain emerged from a study of cytomegalovirus exposure and HLA in healthy donors. 60 Vbeta and 13 Jbeta primers were used in PCR. Clones were read by immunoSEQ multiplex PCR, and TCRdb kept only the in-frame ones, dropping some. The data contain tens of thousands of clones, roughly 75% of them singletons. Only one count was recorded for this clone. Sequences were obtained from PBMCs. This clonotype originated in a man in his forties in good health and CMV-seronegative.

The CDR3 is CSVEGTGGVGYTF. For the CDR3, the DNA is TGCAGCGTTGAAGGGACAGGGGGCGTAGGCTACACCTTC. The chain carries TRBV29-1 and TRBJ1-2; 11 bases are a match to TRBD1. This CDR3 is 13 amino acids long. Germline values: CDR1 SQVTM, CDR2 ANQGSEA. The V and J ends lost 1 base and 8 bases, in that order; junction bases with no gene match: 3.